The 28 T cell receptor beta chains below come from one sample, sequenced in a study of graft-versus-host responses after intestinal transplantation. These receptors are not linked to any known antigen. Profiling relied on immunoSEQ multiplex PCR, and the TCRdb table lists in-frame clones only, not all of them. Among about 110,000 clones listed, around nine tenths were seen once. Material: unstimulated CD4+ T cells sorted from spleen or lymph node cells, obtained before transplant. These receptors originate from a human donor who was the organ donor for an intestinal transplant.

J is TRBJ1-1 and V is TRBV5-6, with 9 nucleotides matching TRBD1. Trimming at V came to 4 bases and at J to 0 bases, leaving 7 bases not matched to a gene. In germline, CDR1 is SGHDT, CDR2 YYEEEE. There are 16 residues in the CDR3. CDR3 coding DNA: TGTGCCAGCAGCCCGGGGACAGGGAAGGTGAACACTGAAGCTTTCTTT. Its translation is CASSPGTGKVNTEAFF.

V and J are TRBV11-2 and TRBJ2-2, with D tentatively TRBD2 (6 bases). The CDR3 extends over 17 amino acids. Trimming removed 3 bases from V and 3 bases from J, with 17 bases in between. The V gene's germline CDR1 is SGHAT and CDR2 FQNNGV. Here the CDR3 DNA reads TGTGCCAGCAGCTTTTCCCTAAAGGGAGGAGACACCGGGGAGCTGTTTTTT. Encoded protein: CASSFSLKGGDTGELFF. Combining the CDR3 with reference TRBV11-2 and TRBJ2-2 gives the whole variable domain EAGVAQSPRYKIIEKRQSVAFWCNPISGHATLYWYQQILGQGPKLLIQFQNNGVVDDSQLPKDRFSAERLKGVDSTLKIQPAKLEDSAVYLCASSFSLKGGDTGELFFGEGSRLTVL.

The chain links TRBV19 to TRBJ2-3, with 7 bases matching TRBD1. From germline, CDR1 is LNHDA and CDR2 SQIVND (reference sequence). After removal of 0 bases from V and 14 bases from J, the junction contained 14 bases not matched to a gene. The CDR3 is 15 amino acids. CDR3 sequence reads: CASSIDLTRQGEWYF. The CDR3, as DNA: TGTGCCAGTAGTATAGACCTTACGCGACAGGGCGAATGGTATTTT.

The J gene is TRBJ2-4, the V gene TRBV5-1; maybe TRBD1 (6 bases). Germline V lookup: CDR1 SGHRS, CDR2 YFSETQ. The ends were cut back, 0 bases at V and 6 bases at J, with 7 bases in the middle. The CDR3 spans 13 residues. The CDR3 nucleotides are TGCGCCAGCAGCTTGGCAGGGGCAAACATTCAGTACTTC. Encoded protein: CASSLAGANIQYF.

The chain carries TRBV6-6 and TRBJ2-1; TRBD1 matches 9 bases. After removal of 5 bases from V and 3 bases from J, the junction contained 5 bases not matched to a gene. Germline CDR1 MNHNY, CDR2 SVGAGI (reference sequence). The CDR3 consists of 15 residues. CDR3 DNA sequence: TGTGCCAGCAGTCCGGGACAGGGAGACTACAATGAGCAGTTCTTC. Translated, it gives CASSPGQGDYNEQFF.

The chain carries TRBV19 and TRBJ1-3; 10 bases agree with TRBD1. Per the germline V gene, CDR1 is LNHDA and CDR2 is SQIVND (reference sequence). The CDR3 extends over 16 amino acids. Trimming cost V 6 bases and J 2 bases; bases outside gene matches: 7. The CDR3 reads CASRSTGTGAGNTIYF. The CDR3 bases are TGTGCCAGTAGGTCGACCGGGACAGGGGCTGGAAACACCATATATTTT.

J is TRBJ2-1 and V is TRBV7-2; D is undetermined. Germline lookup yields CDR1 SGHTA and CDR2 FQGNSA. Deletions cut 6 bases from V and 0 bases from J, with 6 bases between. This CDR3 spans 13 amino acids. The CDR3: CASSQSSYNEQFF. DNA of the CDR3: TGTGCCAGCAGTCAGAGCTCCTACAATGAGCAGTTCTTC.

V usage is TRBV9 and J usage is TRBJ1-3; D possibly corresponds to TRBD1 (6 bases). The V gene lost 3 bases and the J gene lost 0 bases, with 16 bases spanning the gap. The CDR3 length is 17 residues. Germline CDR1 and CDR2: SGDLS and YYNGEE. The chain's CDR3 is CASSEEGQSHSGNTIYF. The DNA for the CDR3 is TGTGCCAGCAGCGAGGAAGGACAGAGTCACTCTGGAAACACCATATATTTT.

V gene TRBV2 combines with J gene TRBJ2-1; D tentatively fits TRBD1 or TRBD2 (5 bases each). Germline-derived CDR1 and CDR2 are SNHLY and FYNNEI. The ends were cut back, 6 bases at V and 2 bases at J, with 14 bases in the middle. CDR3 length: 15 amino acids. The CDR3 loop is CASRTIRGPYNEQFF. The CDR3 nucleotides are TGTGCCAGCAGAACGATCCGGGGACCCTACAATGAGCAGTTCTTC.

The chain combines TRBV9 with TRBJ2-1; weak D call: TRBD2 (6 bases). The CDR3 extends over 13 amino acids. CDR1 SGDLS and CDR2 YYNGEE come from the germline V gene. V gave up 3 bases and J gave up 4 bases, with 8 bases separating them. CDR3 in amino acids: CASSAGTYNEQFF. DNA for the CDR3: TGTGCCAGCAGCGCCGGGACTTACAATGAGCAGTTCTTC. Full variable domain (outside the CDR3, taken from reference TRBV9 and TRBJ2-1): DSGVTQTPKHLITATGQRVTLRCSPRSGDLSVYWYQQSLDQGLQFLIQYYNGEERAKGNILERFSAQQFPDLHSELNLSSLELGDSALYFCASSAGTYNEQFFGPGTRLTVL.

The chain links TRBV7-2 to TRBJ2-1; 9 nucleotides line up with TRBD2. The length of the CDR3 is 15 residues. Trimming took 1 base from V and 7 from J; bases not matched to a gene: 5. CDR1 is SGHTA, CDR2 FQGNSA, per germline. As DNA, the CDR3 is TGTGCCAGCAGCTTAGTGGGGACTAGCCCTAATGAGCAGTTCTTC. Amino acids: CASSLVGTSPNEQFF.

The rearrangement joins TRBV7-6 to TRBJ1-2, with unresolved D. CDR3 length: 15 residues. V was pared by 3 bases and J by 6 bases, with 17 bases between. Looked up from germline, CDR1 is SGHVS and CDR2 is FNYEAQ. CDR3 residues: CASSFGRNLGDGYTF. CDR3 DNA: TGTGCCAGCAGCTTCGGACGGAACCTTGGGGATGGCTACACCTTC.

The rearrangement joins TRBV7-9 to TRBJ1-1; the D gene is possibly TRBD1 (5 bases). This CDR3 contains 13 residues. Looked up from germline, CDR1 is SEHNR and CDR2 is FQNEAQ (reference sequence). V was clipped by 6 bases and J by 1 base, with 9 bases between them. This CDR3 is CASRGGTNTEAFF. The CDR3, as DNA: TGTGCCAGCAGGGGGGGAACGAACACTGAAGCTTTCTTT.

The V and J genes are TRBV28 and TRBJ2-5; 11 nucleotides match TRBD1. CDR3 length: 16 residues. V was pared by 3 bases and J by 3 bases, with 6 bases of the junction left unmatched. Per germline, CDR1 MDHEN and CDR2 SYDVKM. CDR3 bases: TGTGCCAGCAGTTTCTCCGGGACAGGGGGAAAAGAGACCCAGTACTTC. Encoded protein: CASSFSGTGGKETQYF.

The genes are TRBV11-2 and TRBJ2-7, with 8 bases that match TRBD1. V trimming: 5 bases; J trimming: 3 bases; junction bases outside the gene matches: 12. CDR3 length: 16 residues. Germline V gene data show CDR1 as SGHAT and CDR2 as FQNNGV. The CDR3 region has the DNA TGTGCCAGCAGCGCGCCTTGGGCAGGGGGCATCTACGAGCAGTACTTC. Amino acid sequence: CASSAPWAGGIYEQYF.

The chain employs TRBV9 and TRBJ2-2; TRBD2 agrees at 7 bases. Germline V CDR1 and CDR2: SGDLS, YYNGEE. Trimming removed 3 bases from V and 4 bases from J; junction bases left unmatched: 9. CDR3 length: 16 residues. CDR3 in amino acids: CASSARGREGTGELFF. DNA for the CDR3: TGTGCCAGCAGCGCCCGTGGAAGGGAGGGCACCGGGGAGCTGTTTTTT.

The chain combines TRBV28 with TRBJ1-5, with unresolved D. This CDR3 has 14 amino acids. The germline V gene has CDR1 MDHEN and CDR2 SYDVKM. Trimming stripped 0 bases from V and 3 bases from J, with 6 bases between. The CDR3: CASSLWGNNQPQHF. The CDR3 nucleotides read TGTGCCAGCAGTTTATGGGGGAACAATCAGCCCCAGCATTTT.

This sequence joins TRBV2 and TRBJ2-1; D ambiguous. With 7 bases removed from V and 3 bases from J, the gap between germline ends came to 7 bases. CDR3 length equals 12 residues. The germline gives CDR1 SNHLY, CDR2 FYNNEI. CDR3 coding DNA: TGTGCCAGCAACACGGACTACAATGAGCAGTTCTTC. Protein sequence: CASNTDYNEQFF.

The J gene is TRBJ2-5, the V gene TRBV11-2; D is perhaps TRBD1 (6 bases). The V gene's germline CDR1 is SGHAT and CDR2 FQNNGV. V was pared by 5 bases and J by 5 bases, with 15 bases between. This CDR3 is 14 amino acids long. The CDR3 is CASSPTGRGETQYF. CDR3 bases: TGTGCCAGCAGCCCTACAGGGAGAGGGGAGACCCAGTACTTC.

The V gene is TRBV19, the J gene TRBJ1-1; the D gene is possibly TRBD1 (5 bases). From germline, CDR1 is LNHDA and CDR2 SQIVND (reference sequence). The CDR3 spans 16 residues. Between the trimmed V and J ends, which lost 4 bases and 4 bases, there was a span of 19 bases. The CDR3 reads CASSTAFFGALTEAFF. In DNA, the CDR3 is TGTGCCAGTAGTACCGCCTTTTTTGGGGCTCTCACTGAAGCTTTCTTT. Full variable domain (remainder filled in from reference TRBV19 and TRBJ1-1): DGGITQSPKYLFRKEGQNVTLSCEQNLNHDAMYWYRQDPGQGLRLIYYSQIVNDFQKGDIAEGYSVSREKKESFPLTVTSAQKNPTAFYLCASSTAFFGALTEAFFGQGTRLTVV.

CDR3: CASSLAVGGGNNEQFF. CDR3 nucleotide sequence: TGTGCCAGCAGCTTAGCGGTCGGGGGAGGGAACAATGAGCAGTTCTTC. The chain combines TRBV7-9 with TRBJ2-1; the match to TRBD2 covers 7 bases. CDR1 and CDR2 from the germline V gene are SEHNR and FQNEAQ (reference sequence). Trimming cost V 0 bases and J 5 bases; bases outside gene matches: 7. The length of the CDR3 is 16 residues.

V usage is TRBV19 and J usage is TRBJ2-7, with D perhaps given as TRBD1 or TRBD2 (5 bases each). Trimming removed 8 bases at V and 2 bases at J, with 10 bases between. This CDR3 is 12 amino acids long. Germline loops: CDR1 LNHDA, CDR2 SQIVND (reference sequence). The CDR3 region is CASRDRTYEQYF. The CDR3 bases are TGTGCCAGTCGGGACCGAACCTACGAGCAGTACTTC. Combining the CDR3 with reference TRBV19 and TRBJ2-7 gives the whole variable domain DGGITQSPKYLFRKEGQNVTLSCEQNLNHDAMYWYRQDPGQGLRLIYYSQIVNDFQKGDIAEGYSVSREKKESFPLTVTSAQKNPTAFYLCASRDRTYEQYFGPGTRLTVT.

V is TRBV7-9 and J is TRBJ2-5, with 7 bases lining up with TRBD1. Looked up from germline, CDR1 is SEHNR and CDR2 is FQNEAQ (reference sequence). The CDR3 loop spans 15 amino acids. The J segment lost 5 bases and the V segment lost 5 bases, leaving 11 bases of the junction unmatched. The CDR3 nucleotides read TGTGCCAGCAGCGAATCACAGGGGCTCTGGGAGACCCAGTACTTC. Its translation is CASSESQGLWETQYF. Looking up the rest from reference TRBV7-9 and TRBJ2-5 gives the full variable domain: DTGVSQNPRHKITKRGQNVTFRCDPISEHNRLYWYRQTLGQGPEFLTYFQNEAQLEKSRLLSDRFSAERPKGSFSTLEIQRTEQGDSAMYLCASSESQGLWETQYFGPGTRLLVL.

About this clone: Other DNA sequences in this sample translate to the same CDR3. The chain joins TRBV5-1 to TRBJ2-1; tentative D call: TRBD2 (6 bases). The CDR3 extends over 15 amino acids. V lost 0 bases and J 0 bases, leaving 7 bases between the germline ends. Germline CDR1 is SGHRS and CDR2 is YFSETQ. The CDR3 nucleotides read TGCGCCAGCAGCTTGGACGGGAGCTCCTACAATGAGCAGTTCTTC. Residues: CASSLDGSSYNEQFF.

The CDR3 nucleotides read TGTGCCAGCAGTCTTGGTGGGTTCTCCGCGGGGGCGTACCAAGAGACCCAGTACTTC. It translates to CASSLGGFSAGAYQETQYF. The rearrangement links TRBV5-6 to TRBJ2-5, with D maybe TRBD2 (7 bases). The V end was cut by 5 bases, the J end by 0 bases, with 26 bases between. Germline V gene sequence: CDR1 SGHDT, CDR2 YYEEEE. There are 19 residues in the CDR3.

The chain uses TRBV7-2 and TRBJ2-3, with D possibly matching TRBD1 (5 bases). Deletions cut 3 bases from V and 5 bases from J, with 15 bases between. The CDR3 totals 15 residues. Germline CDR1 SGHTA, CDR2 FQGNSA. In DNA form, the CDR3 reads TGTGCCAGCAGCTTGGTCCTCAGGGTGGGAGATACGCAGTATTTT. Protein: CASSLVLRVGDTQYF.

The count of this clone is one. The genes are TRBV5-1 and TRBJ1-2; 10 bases are a match to TRBD1. V lost 8 bases, J lost 5 bases, and 3 bases stayed unmatched. From germline, CDR1 is SGHRS and CDR2 YFSETQ. The CDR3 extends over 12 amino acids. CDR3 in amino acids: CASGQGEYGYTF. CDR3 sequence (DNA): TGCGCCAGTGGACAGGGGGAGTATGGCTACACCTTC.

The chain recombines TRBV6-5 with TRBJ2-7, with 7 bases aligning to TRBD2. The CDR3 runs to 14 residues. From germline, CDR1 is MNHEY and CDR2 SVGAGI. J lost 5 bases, V lost 7 bases, and 11 bases had no gene match. CDR3 DNA sequence: TGTGCCAGCAAAAGTAGCGGGTCTCCCCACGAGCAGTACTTC. Translated, it gives CASKSSGSPHEQYF.